Listed here are 11 T cell receptor beta chains from one sample, sequenced in a study of chemoradiotherapy in HPV16-positive cancers (dated by TCRdb to the early 2020s). Receptor libraries were prepared by the immunoSEQ multiplex PCR assay. Sourced from immuneACCESS, this table was stored by TCRdb with only in-frame sequences that have V and J called. A share of the clones is absent; for the studies checked, an unresolved V gene accounts for under half, and the remainder has no known explanation. The table for this sample lists tens of thousands of clones; around 90% of them were counted only once. The top ten constitute more than 20% of the sample. Specimen: blood, collected from a patient who underwent chemoradiotherapy. These receptors were collected from a human donor with HPV-associated anogenital cancer.

The V call is TRBV2, the J call TRBJ2-7, with 7 bases matching TRBD2. CDR3 size: 14 residues. CDR1 SNHLY and CDR2 FYNNEI come from the germline V gene. V shed 3 bases and J 3 bases; nucleotides not matched to a gene: 5. The chain's CDR3 is CASSDRLAGYEQYF. CDR3 DNA sequence: TGTGCCAGCAGTGACCGACTAGCTGGCTACGAGCAGTACTTC.

The rearrangement links TRBV2 to TRBJ2-5, with D perhaps TRBD2 (5 bases). V gave up 8 bases and J gave up 2 bases, with 21 bases separating them. The CDR3 is 16 amino acids. The V gene's germline CDR1 is SNHLY and CDR2 FYNNEI. CDR3 in DNA: TGTGCCAGCCTCCTGCGGGTAGTCCTCGCACAAGAGACCCAGTACTTC. Translated: CASLLRVVLAQETQYF.

The genes are TRBV10-3 and TRBJ2-2; 10 bases align to TRBD2. Per germline, CDR1 ENHRY and CDR2 SYGVKD. The trim removed 2 bases at V and 5 bases at J, leaving 5 bases unmatched. The CDR3 runs to 16 residues. CDR3 sequence reads: CAISEGSGRRTGELFF. As DNA, the CDR3 is TGTGCCATCAGTGAGGGTAGCGGGAGGAGGACCGGGGAGCTGTTTTTT.

The gene calls are TRBV6-5 and TRBJ2-1; D is possibly TRBD2 (6 bases). Trimming cost V 4 bases and J 9 bases, with 16 bases left between them. CDR1 MNHEY and CDR2 SVGAGI come from the germline V gene. This CDR3 has 14 residues. The CDR3 DNA reads TGTGCCAGCAGTTTAGCAGCCTCGCGGGGTGAGCAGTTCTTC. Translation: CASSLAASRGEQFF.

The chain joins TRBV5-1 to TRBJ2-3, with a tentative D call TRBD1 (6 bases). This CDR3 region has 15 residues. V lost 4 bases and J lost 5, with 17 bases in between. CDR1 is SGHRS and CDR2 is YFSETQ in the germline V gene. The CDR3 region is CASSLSGQRKDTQYF. The CDR3 bases are TGCGCCAGCAGCCTTTCAGGACAGCGTAAAGATACGCAGTATTTT.

This sequence joins TRBV28 and TRBJ1-2; weak D call: TRBD1 (6 bases). The germline CDR1 and CDR2 sequences are MDHEN and SYDVKM. V was shortened by 5 bases and J by 4 bases, with 14 bases between the two germline ends. The CDR3 runs 14 residues. CDR3 sequence (DNA): TGTGCCAGCAGTCCCCGGGGGCCTACCTATGGCTACACCTTC. It translates to CASSPRGPTYGYTF.

J is TRBJ2-3 and V is TRBV10-2; D gene uncertain. The CDR3 has 14 residues. Per germline, CDR1 WSHSY and CDR2 SAAADI. The V end lost 3 bases, the J end lost 3 bases, and 10 bases lay between the germline ends. The CDR3 coding sequence is TGCGCCAGCAGTGACTCCTCTGCTACAGATACGCAGTATTTT. Protein sequence: CASSDSSATDTQYF.

The chain combines TRBV5-5 with TRBJ2-7; D gene unclear. Germline CDR1 is SGHKS and CDR2 is YYEKEE (reference sequence). The CDR3 covers 18 residues. V lost 0 bases and J lost 0, with 19 bases in between. DNA for the CDR3: TGTGCCAGCAGCTTGGGGACCCTCTCCCGGACCAACTCCTACGAGCAGTACTTC. Encoded protein: CASSLGTLSRTNSYEQYF.

The rearrangement links TRBV7-9 to TRBJ2-3; 11 positions agree with TRBD2. This CDR3 contains 17 residues. Germline CDR1 and CDR2: SEHNR and FQNEAQ (reference sequence). V lost 6 bases and J lost 0; bases outside the gene matches: 8. The CDR3 region is CASRGLRTSGSTDTQYF. The CDR3 nucleotides read TGTGCCAGCAGAGGCCTAAGGACTAGCGGGAGCACAGATACGCAGTATTTT.

This clone has a single count. This sequence joins TRBV18 and TRBJ2-5; D is undetermined. V shed 4 bases and J shed 4 bases, with 7 bases lying between them. This CDR3 comprises 12 residues. The germline V gene encodes CDR1 KGHSH and CDR2 LQKENI. The CDR3 loop reads CASSLTRETQYF. As DNA, the CDR3 is TGTGCCAGCTCACTAACCAGAGAGACCCAGTACTTC.

The V gene is TRBV7-9, the J gene TRBJ1-1; tentative D call: TRBD1 (6 bases). CDR1 SEHNR and CDR2 FQNEAQ come from the germline V gene (reference sequence). V was clipped by 0 bases and J by 6 bases, with 11 bases between them. The length of the CDR3 is 14 residues. The CDR3 sequence: CASSLAGQTPEAFF. CDR3 coding DNA: TGTGCCAGCAGCTTAGCCGGACAGACACCTGAAGCTTTCTTT.